This paragraph reports one TCR beta chain. Its antigen has not been determined. No base quality values were provided; no much bigger clone lies one nucleotide off. Donors were healthy HIV-negative adults with no recently reported acute infections or vaccinations. Only Caucasian adults living in Nashville, Tennessee, USA were represented among the donors. CD8 memory samples were composed of magnetically selected CD45RO+ cells combined with CCR7-negative CD45RA+ effector memory (TemRA) cells. Blood was obtained by leukapheresis, after which PBMCs were separated by Ficoll-Histopaque density gradient centrifugation and cryopreserved in liquid nitrogen vapor phase. Purity and quantity of every magnetically sorted T cell population were checked by analytical flow cytometry. From each sorted fraction, genomic DNA was isolated and quantified by UV absorbance on a Nanodrop 2000c. The data are from a study of shared clonotypes between healthy human individuals (dated by TCRdb to the early 2020s). Background for the entire study: The cohort included a few men and a couple of women between 18 and 49 years of age. For each donor, CD4 naive and CD4 memory were each given three plates, CD8 naive was given two plates, and CD8 memory was given one plate. To estimate repertoire size and how much clonotypes are shared between individuals, the study performed deep sequencing of blood TCR repertoires from about five healthy adults. To increase sequencing depth and limit assay-specific biases, different laboratories used diverse techniques to prepare libraries and sequence TCR repertoires. Between about 0.94 and 10 billion PBMCs per donor were obtained by leukapheresis.

V lost 1 base and J lost 0 bases; the stretch between them is 10 bases long. The germline V gene (reference sequence) provides CDR1 SEHNR and CDR2 FQNEAQ. Including cysteine and phenylalanine, the CDR3 has 16 amino acids. Left in the record is the CDR3 DNA by itself, 48 bases read in frame from the first base. General findings and caveats noted by the study authors: Sharing across four donors was observed for approximately 4.6% of naive CD4, 3% to 3.5% of naive CD8, 2.3% of memory CD4, and approximately 0.41% of memory CD8 clonotypes. Clonotypes shared by all four sorted-subset donors showed higher generation probabilities than non-shared clonotypes. Naive subsets generally had larger estimated clonotype richness than memory subsets did. Only blood was sampled, and tissue TCR repertoires likely differ from those in blood. Even with the large sequencing depth, rarefaction of the sorted-subset datasets indicated that sequencing was incomplete. Based on pairwise subsampling, the degree of clonotype sharing among donors was expected to be affected by sequencing depth. Because the study included only a small number of donors, the genetic and exposure-history diversity represented was limited.

Using the deep immunoSEQ assay, TCR CDR3 regions were amplified from genomic DNA by multiplex PCR. Extracted genomic DNA from each cell subset was distributed evenly across all wells of several immunoSEQ 96-well plates, and each plate was treated as a replicate. For sorted subsets, roughly 0.2 ug genomic DNA, equal to approximately 30,000 T cell genomes, was loaded into each replicate PCR. The purified libraries were quantified using a Qubit 3.0 fluorometer, sized with a Bioanalyzer 2100, and then quantified again using the KAPA Library Quantification kit. Every immunoSEQ 96-well plate was sequenced on a dedicated single-read 150-cycle Illumina NextSeq 550 flow cell. Concerning the study's data processing: The immunoSEQ output contained only junctional sequences without quality scores, so filtering could not match that applied to full-length reads. Sequences were annotated with PyIR, a Python wrapper for IgBLAST v1.9, and V/J genes and CDR3 were assigned using IMGT germline references. Reads with weak V/J assignments (E-value above 1e-6), missing CDR3, stop codons, out-of-frame junctions, or ambiguous translated residues were removed. V3J clonotypes were defined as sequences sharing an identical inferred V gene, J gene, and CDR3 amino acid sequence. To compute the percentage overlap between repertoires, the number of shared unique clonotypes was divided by the size of the smaller repertoire. Three approaches were used to assess repertoire richness: RTK rarefaction, the Chao1 estimator, and Recon v2.1 estimates of unobserved clonotypes. Generation probabilities were computed with OLGA for all TCRbeta clonotypes obtained by the gDNA method from several donors. TCRdb took this table from immuneACCESS and kept in-frame rearrangements with V and J called. Such tables lack part of the clones; where checked against another copy, unresolved V genes explain under half of the gap, and the rest is unexplained. V and J calls and clone size come straight from that table; D and trimming were deduced from the DNA. Recorded for this sample are about 690,000 clones; 90% of them occurred a single time. The ten largest clones capture approximately 35% of the sample.

The TCR comes from a man younger than 30 in good health. Some clones in this sample may be carry-over from other donors' samples. The rearrangement joined TRBV7-9 to TRBJ2-1; possibly the D gene is TRBD2, per 6 matching bases. Source material: memory CD8+ T cells from PBMCs. According to the study, the label for this sample's cell subset or site signals: CD45RO+ cells pooled with CCR7-negative TemRA cells. The CDR3 reads as follows: CASSLGAGSSYNEQFF. Read as DNA, the sequence is TGTGCCAGCAGCTTAGGGGCGGGGAGCTCCTACAATGAGCAGTTCTTC.